This T cell receptor beta chain was observed in a study of T cell responses to AZD1222 COVID-19 vaccine. The CDR3 extends over 14 amino acids. Trimming took 2 bases from V and 7 from J, leaving 9 bases between them. CDR1 is ENHRY and CDR2 is SYGVKD in the germline V gene. TCRdb's table, derived via immunoSEQ multiplex PCR, lists solely in-frame clones and lacks some. This table has 100,000 to 150,000 clones, 88% appearing once. J is TRBJ1-6 and V is TRBV10-3; no clear D. Sequences were derived from peripheral blood, sampled on day 0 of AZD1222 vaccination. The receptor's source is an adult in good health. CDR3 coding DNA: TGTGCCATCAGTGAGACCGGAATGAATTCACCCCTCCACTTT. Its protein product is CAISETGMNSPLHF.